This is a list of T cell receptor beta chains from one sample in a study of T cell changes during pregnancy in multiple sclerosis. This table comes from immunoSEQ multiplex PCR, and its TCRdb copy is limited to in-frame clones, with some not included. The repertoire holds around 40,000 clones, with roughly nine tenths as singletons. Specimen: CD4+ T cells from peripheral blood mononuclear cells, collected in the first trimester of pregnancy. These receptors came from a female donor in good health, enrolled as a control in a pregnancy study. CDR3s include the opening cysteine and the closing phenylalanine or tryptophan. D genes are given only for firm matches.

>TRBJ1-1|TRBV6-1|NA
CASSVRSEAFF
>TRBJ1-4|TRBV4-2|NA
CASSQAQGGTNEKLFF
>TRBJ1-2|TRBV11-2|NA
CASSLVQGNYGYTF
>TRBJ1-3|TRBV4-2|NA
CASSQGGVLLSGNTIYF
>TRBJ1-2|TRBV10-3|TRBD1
CAISGGTANELGGYTF
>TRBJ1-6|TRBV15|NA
CATSRDGVRDRPRSPLHF
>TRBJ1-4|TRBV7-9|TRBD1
CASSLATGQSEKLFF
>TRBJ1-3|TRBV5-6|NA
CASSLRGSGNTIYF
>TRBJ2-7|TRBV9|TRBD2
CASAKSGGASYEQYF
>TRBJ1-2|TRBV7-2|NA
CASSLDPGPTSKGYTF
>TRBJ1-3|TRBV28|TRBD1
CASSPTGGRVRNTIYF
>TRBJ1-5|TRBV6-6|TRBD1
CASLIDRVSNQPQHF
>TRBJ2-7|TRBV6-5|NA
CASSPTPRDSQYF
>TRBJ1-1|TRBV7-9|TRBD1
CASSLRDRGFKAFF
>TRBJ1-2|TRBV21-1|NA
CASSNPTGDGYTF
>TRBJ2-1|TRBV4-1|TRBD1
CASSHPPGTGGYNEQFF
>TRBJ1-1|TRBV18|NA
CASSPKPNTEAFF
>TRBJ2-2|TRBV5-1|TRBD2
CASSGGLEGGELFF
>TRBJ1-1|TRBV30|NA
CASRGLLNTEAFF
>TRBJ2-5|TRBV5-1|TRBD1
CASSPGQSVETQYF
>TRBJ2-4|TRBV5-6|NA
CASSFQGLAKNIQYF
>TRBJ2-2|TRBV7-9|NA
CASSFRGSIGELFF
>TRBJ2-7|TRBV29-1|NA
CSVEGQGGPEQYF
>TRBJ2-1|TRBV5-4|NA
CASSWDGGNNEQFF
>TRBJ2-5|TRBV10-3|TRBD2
CAISEWEGMSQKETQYF
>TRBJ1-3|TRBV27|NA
CASSAGGALGNTIYF
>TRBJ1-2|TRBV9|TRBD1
CASSPLGQDRGYTF
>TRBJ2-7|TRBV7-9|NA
CASSLLSPGEQYF
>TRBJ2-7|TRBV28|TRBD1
CASSFLSTGAYEQYF
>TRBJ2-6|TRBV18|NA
CASSPVAVIGSGANVLTF
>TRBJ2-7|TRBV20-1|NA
CSAAPGVEQYF
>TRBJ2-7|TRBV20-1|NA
CSASRGNEQYF
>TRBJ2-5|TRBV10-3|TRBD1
CAISPGQGKETQYF
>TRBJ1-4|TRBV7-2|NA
CASSTATGEKLFF
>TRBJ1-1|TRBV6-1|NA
CASGGTRNTEAFF
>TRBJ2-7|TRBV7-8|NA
CASSENRVAYEQYF
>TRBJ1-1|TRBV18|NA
CASSPPNAGRGAEAFF
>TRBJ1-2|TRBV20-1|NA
CSGQGNYGYTF
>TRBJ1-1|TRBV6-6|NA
CASSLDSEAFF
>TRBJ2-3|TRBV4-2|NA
CASSRSGSTDTQYF
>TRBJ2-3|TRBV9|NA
CASSVAEGGGPRSTDTQYF
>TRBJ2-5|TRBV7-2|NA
CASSLTGWRGQETQYF
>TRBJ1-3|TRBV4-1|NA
CASSSTGSGNTIYF
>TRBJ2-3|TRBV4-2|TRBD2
CASSQDWRGAADTQYF
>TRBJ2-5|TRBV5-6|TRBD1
CASSYLDRAQETQYF
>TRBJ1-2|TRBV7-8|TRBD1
CASSQRRGTGKIGLYGYTF
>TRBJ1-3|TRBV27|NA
CASSPSAGTGNTIYF
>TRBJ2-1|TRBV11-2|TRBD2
CASSFRLAGGPGNEQFF
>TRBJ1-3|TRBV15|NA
CATSRDPGSGNTIYF